Shown below are 8 T cell receptor beta chains from a single sample sequenced in a study of T cell repertoires in cytomegalovirus infection. One entry per CDR3 protein results from TCRdb running MiXCR on the reads. The sample holds around 900,000 distinct CDR3 sequences, 30% to 40% seen once. Antigen specificity for these receptors is unknown. Here the sequenced sample was cultured CD8+ T cells from PBMCs, taken from culture after CMV antigen stimulation. The receptors here all came from a human donor in good health (CMV status not recorded). Some clones in this sample may be carry-over from other donors' samples.

The chain uses TRBV27 and TRBJ2-1; D is ambiguous. The germline CDR1 and CDR2 sequences are MNHEY and SMNVEV (reference sequence). This CDR3 is 13 amino acids long. V lost 6 bases, J lost 5 bases, and 11 bases lay in between. CDR3 sequence reads: CASSGDPDNEQFF. CDR3 coding DNA: TGTGCCAGCAGCGGAGACCCAGACAATGAGCAGTTCTTC.

The chain links TRBV4-1 to TRBJ1-2; D gene uncertain. V lost 1 base to trimming and J lost 2 bases, with 14 bases between them. The CDR3 spans 16 residues. Germline-derived CDR1 and CDR2 are MGHRA and YSYEKL. CDR3 in amino acids: CASSQASESGNYGYTF. In DNA, the CDR3 is TGCGCCAGCAGCCAAGCCTCGGAGAGCGGGAACTATGGCTACACCTTC.

CDR3 loop: CASSFWDYDQEKLFF. CDR3 DNA sequence: TGTGCCAGCAGTTTTTGGGACTACGATCAAGAAAAACTGTTTTTT. The chain combines TRBV7-9 with TRBJ1-4; D perhaps matches TRBD1 (5 bases). Germline values: CDR1 SEHNR, CDR2 FQNEAQ (reference sequence). The CDR3 spans 15 residues. Trimming took off 6 bases at V and 8 bases at J, with 19 bases between the two ends.

This clonotype was seen many times. The chain carries TRBV6-2 or TRBV6-3 and TRBJ2-1; tentative D call: TRBD1 (5 bases). The V and J ends lost 5 bases and 7 bases respectively, with 18 bases between them. The CDR3 runs to 15 residues. Germline lookup yields CDR1 MNHEY and CDR2 SVGEGT. The CDR3 region is CASSITGTSGNEQFF. The CDR3 nucleotides are TGTGCCAGCAGTATCACAGGCACGTCCGGAAATGAGCAGTTCTTC.

The chain employs TRBV5-4 and TRBJ2-1; D might be TRBD1 or TRBD2, each matching 5 bases. V shed 7 bases and J shed 2 bases, with 10 bases lying between them. Germline V CDR1 and CDR2: SGHNT, YYREEE (reference sequence). The CDR3 has 13 amino acids. The CDR3 region is CASGGPPYNEQFF. The CDR3 DNA follows: TGTGCCAGCGGGGGTCCCCCCTACAATGAGCAGTTCTTC. Variable domain in full (rest from reference TRBV5-4 and TRBJ2-1): ETGVTQSPTHLIKTRGQQVTLRCSSQSGHNTVSWYQQALGQGPQFIFQYYREEENGRGNFPPRFSGLQFPNYSSELNVNALELDDSALYLCASGGPPYNEQFFGPGTRLTVL.

The V and J genes are TRBV7-6 and TRBJ2-3; 12 positions match TRBD1. This CDR3 is built from 18 residues. The V gene's germline CDR1 is SGHVS and CDR2 FNYEAQ. V shed 7 bases, J shed 3 bases, and the junction held 14 bases outside the gene matches. DNA for the CDR3: TGTGCCAGCAACGCGCGGGACAGGGGGCGCGGAAATACAGATACGCAGTATTTT. It is translated as CASNARDRGRGNTDTQYF.

This clonotype was counted between two and nine times. The V and J genes are TRBV2 and TRBJ1-2; D ambiguous. Trimming removed 2 bases from V and 8 bases from J, with 3 bases in between. This CDR3 has 10 amino acids. The germline gives CDR1 SNHLY, CDR2 FYNNEI. This CDR3 reads CASSERGYTF. In DNA, the CDR3 is TGTGCCAGCAGTGAAAGAGGCTACACCTTC.

The V and J genes are TRBV6-4 and TRBJ2-3; 9 bases line up with TRBD1. Trimming at V came to 0 bases and at J to 4 bases, leaving 5 bases not matched to a gene. Germline lookup yields CDR1 MRHNA and CDR2 SNTAGT. CDR3 length equals 16 residues. For the CDR3, the DNA is TGTGCCAGCAGTGACTCAGGGACAGGGAAGGCAGATACGCAGTATTTT. Encoded protein: CASSDSGTGKADTQYF.